These T cell receptor beta chains were read from a single sample in a study of shared clonotypes between healthy human individuals. Here immunoSEQ multiplex PCR was the method, and the copy in TCRdb shows in-frame clones only, minus some. The data show around 600,000 clones, 98% seen once. Sequences were obtained from naive CD8+ T cells sorted from blood. These receptors all stem from a man aged 25 to 40 in good health. CDR3s include the opening cysteine and the closing phenylalanine or tryptophan. D genes are given only for firm matches. A row's size may be missing; if present it is once, few, many or a size class.

V gene	clone size	J gene	D gene	CDR3 protein	CDR3 DNA
TRBV30	NA	TRBJ2-7	NA	CAWSVEGGAYEQYF	TGTGCCTGGAGTGTAGAAGGGGGGGCCTACGAGCAGTACTTC
TRBV19	NA	TRBJ1-4	NA	CASSGLSTNEKLFF	TGTGCCAGTAGTGGTCTCTCAACTAATGAAAAACTGTTTTTT
TRBV4-1	NA	TRBJ1-5	NA	CASSQGPGDQPQHF	TGCGCCAGCAGCCAAGGTCCAGGGGATCAGCCCCAGCATTTT
TRBV9	NA	TRBJ2-1	NA	CASSVGGAGEQFF	TGTGCCAGCAGCGTAGGAGGGGCAGGCGAGCAGTTCTTC
TRBV5-1	NA	TRBJ1-2	NA	CASSVPGLTRGYTF	TGCGCCAGCAGTGTCCCAGGCTTAACGAGAGGCTACACCTTC
TRBV11-2	NA	TRBJ2-7	NA	CASRRQYEQYF	TGTGCCAGCAGACGTCAGTACGAGCAGTACTTC
TRBV9	once	TRBJ2-1	NA	CASSAPELGIYNEQFF	TGTGCCAGCAGCGCACCCGAGCTAGGGATCTACAATGAGCAGTTCTTC
TRBV27	NA	TRBJ2-3	NA	CASSWWDGGDTQYF	TGTGCCAGCAGTTGGTGGGACGGAGGAGATACGCAGTATTTT
TRBV30	NA	TRBJ2-2	TRBD2	CAWSEVGLAGGSGELFF	TGTGCCTGGAGTGAAGTTGGACTAGCGGGAGGGTCCGGGGAGCTGTTTTTT
TRBV5-6	NA	TRBJ2-3	NA	CASAKAQGITSTDTQYF	TGTGCCAGCGCCAAGGCCCAAGGGATAACTAGCACAGATACGCAGTATTTT
TRBV18	NA	TRBJ2-5	NA	CASSPRDWTGETQYF	TGTGCCAGCTCACCCCGGGACTGGACCGGCGAGACCCAGTACTTC
TRBV23-1	NA	TRBJ1-5	NA	CASSRSATSSEPQHF	TGCGCCAGCAGTCGATCGGCGACGAGTTCGGAGCCCCAGCATTTT
TRBV7-2	NA	TRBJ2-1	TRBD2	CASSPPSGRAGSDEQFF	TGTGCCAGCAGCCCCCCTAGCGGGAGGGCTGGTTCGGATGAGCAGTTCTTC
TRBV5-5	NA	TRBJ2-1	TRBD2	CASTPPASGSYNEQFF	TGTGCCAGCACCCCTCCAGCTAGCGGATCCTACAATGAGCAGTTCTTC
TRBV4-1	NA	TRBJ2-7	NA	CASSQVFDFFYEQYF	TGCGCCAGCAGCCAAGTGTTTGATTTTTTCTACGAGCAGTACTTC
TRBV10-1	NA	TRBJ2-2	NA	CASSESRNTGELFF	TGCGCCAGCAGTGAATCTAGGAACACCGGGGAGCTGTTTTTT
TRBV6-5	NA	TRBJ2-1	NA	CASSYSGDEQFF	TGTGCCAGCAGTTACTCGGGAGACGAGCAGTTCTTC
TRBV4-1	NA	TRBJ2-5	NA	CASSQDTDQETQYF	TGCGCCAGCAGCCAAGACACAGATCAAGAGACCCAGTACTTC
TRBV14	once	TRBJ2-7	TRBD2	CASSPVLAGRTYEQYF	TGTGCCAGCAGCCCAGTACTAGCGGGGCGTACCTACGAGCAGTACTTC